This entry concerns a single T cell receptor (beta chain). Preparation of the TCRbeta library was carried out with unique molecular identifiers. A single record per CDR3 protein comes from TCRdb applying MiXCR to the PCR reads. This table holds 670,000 or so distinct CDR3 sequences, roughly 14% found once. The data belong to a study of T-cell reconstitution after alpha-beta-depleted transplantation in children. The sequenced sample was PBMCs, obtained before TCRalphabeta/CD19-depleted stem cell transplant. This receptor was obtained from a girl aged 2 to 10 with congenital amegakaryocytic thrombocytopenia, due to receive a stem cell transplant.

The CDR3 protein is CASSLTGGVYGYTF. CDR3 nucleotide sequence: TGTGCCAGCAGCTTGACAGGGGGAGTGTATGGCTACACCTTC. The chain employs TRBV7-2 and TRBJ1-2, with TRBD1 matching over 9 bases. Trimming removed 3 bases from V and 5 bases from J; junction bases left unmatched: 4. The CDR3 runs 14 residues. Germline V gene lookup returns CDR1 SGHTA and CDR2 FQGNSA.